This T cell receptor beta chain derives from a study of shared clonotypes between healthy human individuals. Deep was the level used in running the assay. Genomic DNA of every subset was divided equally among multiple immunoSEQ plates. An approximately 220 ng quantity of DNA, 29,000 or so T cell genomes, went into the sorted-subset replicate PCRs. Profiled with immunoSEQ multiplex PCR; TCRdb holds only in-frame clones, not every one. The table records roughly 1 million clones, about 75% of them present only once. This clone has just one count. Antigen: not known. This CDR3 is built from 14 residues. The ends were cut back, 4 bases at V and 11 bases at J, with 19 bases in the middle. Germline CDR1 SEHNR, CDR2 FQNEAQ (reference sequence). Notes on the study in general: On the whole, naive subsets had larger estimated richness than memory subsets had.

Source material: memory CD4+ T cells sorted from blood. The subset is: CD45RA-negative fraction. The chain has TRBV7-9 and TRBJ2-3, with a tentative D call TRBD2 (6 bases). This receptor was identified in a man between 18 and 29 years old in good health. The CDR3 DNA sequence: TGTGCCAGCAGCTACCCCGCCGGCGGGACGAAGCAGTATTTT. This encodes CASSYPAGGTKQYF.